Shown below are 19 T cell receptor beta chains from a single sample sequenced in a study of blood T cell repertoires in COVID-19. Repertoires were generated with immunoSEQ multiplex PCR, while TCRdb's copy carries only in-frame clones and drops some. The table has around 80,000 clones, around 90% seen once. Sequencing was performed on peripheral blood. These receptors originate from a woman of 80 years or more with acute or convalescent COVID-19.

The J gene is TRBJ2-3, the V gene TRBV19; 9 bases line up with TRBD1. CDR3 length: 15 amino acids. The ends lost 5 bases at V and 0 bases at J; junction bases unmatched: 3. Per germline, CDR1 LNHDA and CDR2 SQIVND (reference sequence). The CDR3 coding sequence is TGTGCCAGTAGTGTACAGGGGGCGAGCACAGATACGCAGTATTTT. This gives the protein CASSVQGASTDTQYF.

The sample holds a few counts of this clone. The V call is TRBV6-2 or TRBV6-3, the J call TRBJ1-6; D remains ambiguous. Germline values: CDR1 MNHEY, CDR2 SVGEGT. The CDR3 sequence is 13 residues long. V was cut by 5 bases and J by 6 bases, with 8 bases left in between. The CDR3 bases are TGTGCCAGCAGTACCCCGGGTAATTCACCCCTCCACTTT. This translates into CASSTPGNSPLHF.

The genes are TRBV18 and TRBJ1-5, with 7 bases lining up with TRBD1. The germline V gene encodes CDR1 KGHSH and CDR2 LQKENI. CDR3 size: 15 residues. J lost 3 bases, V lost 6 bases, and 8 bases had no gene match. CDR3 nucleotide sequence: TGTGCCAGCTCTCCTACTGGGACAGTCAATCAGCCCCAGCATTTT. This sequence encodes CASSPTGTVNQPQHF.

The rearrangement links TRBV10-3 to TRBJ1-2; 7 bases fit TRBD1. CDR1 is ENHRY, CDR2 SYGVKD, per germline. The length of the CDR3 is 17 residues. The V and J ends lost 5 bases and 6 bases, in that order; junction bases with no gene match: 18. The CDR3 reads CAISKGAFSIQGHGYTF. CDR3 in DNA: TGTGCCATCAGTAAGGGGGCCTTTTCGATCCAAGGGCATGGCTACACCTTC.

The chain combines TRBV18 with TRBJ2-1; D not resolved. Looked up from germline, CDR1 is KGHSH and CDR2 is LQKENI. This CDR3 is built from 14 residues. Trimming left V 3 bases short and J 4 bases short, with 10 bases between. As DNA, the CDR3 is TGTGCCAGCTCACCCGAGGTACGATACAATGAGCAGTTCTTC. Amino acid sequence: CASSPEVRYNEQFF.

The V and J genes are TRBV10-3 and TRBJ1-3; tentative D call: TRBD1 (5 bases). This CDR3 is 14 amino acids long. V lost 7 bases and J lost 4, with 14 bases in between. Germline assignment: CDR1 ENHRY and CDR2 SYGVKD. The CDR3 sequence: CAIKAQGSGNTIYF. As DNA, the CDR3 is TGTGCCATCAAGGCTCAGGGATCAGGAAACACCATATATTTT.

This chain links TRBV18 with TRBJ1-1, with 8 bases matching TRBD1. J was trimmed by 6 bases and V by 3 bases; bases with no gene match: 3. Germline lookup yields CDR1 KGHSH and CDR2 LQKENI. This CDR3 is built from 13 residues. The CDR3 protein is CASSPGQGAEAFF. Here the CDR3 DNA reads TGTGCCAGCTCACCCGGACAGGGAGCTGAAGCTTTCTTT. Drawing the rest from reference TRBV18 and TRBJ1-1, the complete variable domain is NAGVMQNPRHLVRRRGQEARLRCSPMKGHSHVYWYRQLPEEGLKFMVYLQKENIIDESGMPKERFSAEFPKEGPSILRIQQVVRGDSAAYFCASSPGQGAEAFFGQGTRLTVV.

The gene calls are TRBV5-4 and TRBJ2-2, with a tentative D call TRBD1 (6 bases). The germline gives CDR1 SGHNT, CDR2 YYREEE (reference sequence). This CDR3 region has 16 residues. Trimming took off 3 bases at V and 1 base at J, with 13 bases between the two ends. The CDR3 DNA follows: TGTGCCAGCAGCTCCGACTTGACAGGGAACACCGGGGAGCTGTTTTTT. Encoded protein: CASSSDLTGNTGELFF. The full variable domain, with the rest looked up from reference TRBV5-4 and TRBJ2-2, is ETGVTQSPTHLIKTRGQQVTLRCSSQSGHNTVSWYQQALGQGPQFIFQYYREEENGRGNFPPRFSGLQFPNYSSELNVNALELDDSALYLCASSSDLTGNTGELFFGEGSRLTVL.

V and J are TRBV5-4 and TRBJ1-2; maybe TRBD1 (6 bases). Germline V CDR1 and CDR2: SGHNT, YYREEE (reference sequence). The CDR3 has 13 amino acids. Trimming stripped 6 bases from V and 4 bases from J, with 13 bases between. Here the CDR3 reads CASNPIGGYGYTF. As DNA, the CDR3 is TGTGCCAGCAACCCGATAGGGGGCTATGGCTACACCTTC.

CDR3 bases: TGTGCCAGCAGTTTTTGGGGGGAGGCTTTCTTT. Protein product: CASSFWGEAFF. The V call is TRBV28, the J call TRBJ1-1; D is possibly TRBD1 (5 bases). This CDR3 has 11 residues. Trimming left V 3 bases short and J 11 bases short, with 10 bases between. The germline V gene encodes CDR1 MDHEN and CDR2 SYDVKM.

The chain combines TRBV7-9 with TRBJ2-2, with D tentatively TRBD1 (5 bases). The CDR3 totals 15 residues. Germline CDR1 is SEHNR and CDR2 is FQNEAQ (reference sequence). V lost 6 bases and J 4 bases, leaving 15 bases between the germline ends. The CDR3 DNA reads TGTGCCAGCAGTCTACAGAGGCAGGGCACCGGGGAGCTGTTTTTT. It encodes CASSLQRQGTGELFF.

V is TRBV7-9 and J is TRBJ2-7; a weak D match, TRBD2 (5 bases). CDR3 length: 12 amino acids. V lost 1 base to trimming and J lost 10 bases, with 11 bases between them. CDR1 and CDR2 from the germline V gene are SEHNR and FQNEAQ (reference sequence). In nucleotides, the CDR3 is TGTGCCAGCAGCTTAGAGAGCTGGACTCAGTACTTC. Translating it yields CASSLESWTQYF.

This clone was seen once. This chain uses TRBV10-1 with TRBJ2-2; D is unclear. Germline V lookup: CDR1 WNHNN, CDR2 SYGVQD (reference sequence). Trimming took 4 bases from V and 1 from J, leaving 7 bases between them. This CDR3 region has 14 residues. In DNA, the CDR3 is TGCGCCAGCAGTGTGATCAGGAACACCGGGGAGCTGTTTTTT. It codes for CASSVIRNTGELFF.

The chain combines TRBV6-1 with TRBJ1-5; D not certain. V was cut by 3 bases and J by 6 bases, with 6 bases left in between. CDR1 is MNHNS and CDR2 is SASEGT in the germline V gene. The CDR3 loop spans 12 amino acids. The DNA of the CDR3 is TGTGCCAGCAGTGAGTGGAGTCAGCCCCAGCATTTT. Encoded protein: CASSEWSQPQHF.

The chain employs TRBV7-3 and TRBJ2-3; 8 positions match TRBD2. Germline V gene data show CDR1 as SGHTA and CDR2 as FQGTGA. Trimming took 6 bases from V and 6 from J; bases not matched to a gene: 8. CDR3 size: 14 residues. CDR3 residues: CASSRSGSADTQYF. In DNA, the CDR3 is TGTGCCAGCAGTCGCAGCGGGAGCGCGGATACGCAGTATTTT.

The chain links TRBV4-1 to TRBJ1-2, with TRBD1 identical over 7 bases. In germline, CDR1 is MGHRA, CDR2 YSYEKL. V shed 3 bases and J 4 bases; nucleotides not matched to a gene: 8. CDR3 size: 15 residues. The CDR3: CASSHYDREGYGYTF. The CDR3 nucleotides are TGCGCCAGCAGCCATTACGACAGGGAAGGCTATGGCTACACCTTC.

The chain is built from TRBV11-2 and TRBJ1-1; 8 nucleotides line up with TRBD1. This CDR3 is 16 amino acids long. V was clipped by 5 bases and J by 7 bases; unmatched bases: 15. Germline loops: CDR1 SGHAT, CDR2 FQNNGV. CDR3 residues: CASSHPKAGGENEAFF. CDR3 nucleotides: TGTGCCAGCAGCCACCCGAAGGCAGGGGGCGAAAATGAAGCTTTCTTT.

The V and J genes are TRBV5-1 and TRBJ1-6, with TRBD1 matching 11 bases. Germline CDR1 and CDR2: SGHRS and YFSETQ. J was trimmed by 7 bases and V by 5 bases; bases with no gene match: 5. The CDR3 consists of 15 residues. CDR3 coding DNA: TGCGCCAGCAGAGGGGGACAGGGGGGCAATTCACCCCTCCACTTT. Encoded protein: CASRGGQGGNSPLHF. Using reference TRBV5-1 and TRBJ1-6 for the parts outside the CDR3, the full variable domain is KAGVTQTPRYLIKTRGQQVTLSCSPISGHRSVSWYQQTPGQGLQFLFEYFSETQRNKGNFPGRFSGRQFSNSRSEMNVSTLELGDSALYLCASRGGQGGNSPLHFGNGTRLTVT.

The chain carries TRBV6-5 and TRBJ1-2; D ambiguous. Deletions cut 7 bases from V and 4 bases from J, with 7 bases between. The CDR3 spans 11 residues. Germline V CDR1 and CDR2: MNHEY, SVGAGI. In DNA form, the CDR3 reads TGTGCCAGCAAGAGCTTCTATGGCTACACCTTC. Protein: CASKSFYGYTF.